This T cell receptor beta chain was captured by sequencing in a study of OX40 agonist ivuxolimab in advanced cancers. In terms of the full investigation: Ivuxolimab, which targeted the costimulatory receptor OX40 (CD134), was an agonistic, fully human IgG2 monoclonal antibody. Intravenous ivuxolimab was administered to patients every 2 weeks at six dose levels: 0.01, 0.1, 0.3, 1.5, 3 and 10 mg/kg. Among the roughly 54 dose-escalation patients, about 19 had hepatocellular carcinoma, some 15 melanoma, 9 renal cell carcinoma and 9 head and neck cancer. A male proportion of 70% to 90% and a mean age of about 60 years, ranging from about 23 to 90, were recorded for the dose-escalation cohort. Patients were allowed to have had prior anti-PD-1, anti-PD-L1 or anti-CTLA-4 therapy, and approximately 43% of the dose-escalation patients had previously received checkpoint inhibitors. Partial responses occurred in three dose-escalation patients: two with cutaneous melanoma and one with hepatocellular carcinoma. The point of sequencing TCRbeta in the periphery was to test whether ivuxolimab changed TCR sequence diversity and drove clonal T-cell expansion. The paper covers the monotherapy dose-escalation part of the phase I ivuxolimab trial, which included N ≈ 57 patients.

The CDR3 runs 15 amino acids, cysteine and phenylalanine included. The kept DNA is CDR3 alone, 45 bases in frame from the first base. For this chain, trimming is 6 bases at the V end and 7 bases at the J end, and the number of junction bases without a gene match is 7. CDR1 and CDR2 (MDHEN, SYDVKM) derive from the germline V gene. Turning to this clone: Its antigen specificity is not known. Base quality data are lacking; no much larger clone is found one base away.

Genomic DNA was extracted from sorted cells for sequencing of the TCRbeta CDR3 region. The immunoSEQ Assay was used for sequencing of TCRbeta CDR3 regions. TCRdb holds this immuneACCESS table with in-frame rearrangements only. Some clones are missing; in checked studies, unresolved V genes explain under half, and the rest has no known cause. The sample yields more than 75,000 clones; approximately 85% were counted once. The ten largest clones take up 0.2% to 0.25% of the sample. On the study overall, not on this receptor specifically: Which antigens the clonally expanded peripheral T cells were specific for was not determined. At doses from 0.1 to 3.0 mg/kg, clonal expansion was seen in both CD4+ and CD8+ blood T cells between baseline and week 6. Low levels of normalized T-cell clonal expansion were also seen in some nonresponding patients. Partial responders in the 0.1-3.0 mg/kg groups had among the lowest normalized peripheral clonal expansion, especially among CD8+ T cells. After ivuxolimab, expanded clones were on average more numerous among CD8+ T cells than among CD4+ T cells.

Patients with a history of autoimmune disease or receiving systemic immunosuppression were excluded from the trial. Peripheral blood for TCR sequencing was collected from all dose cohorts at baseline, on cycle 4 day 1, and on cycle 7 day 1. The samples were taken from a phase I, first-in-human, multicenter, open-label dose-escalation trial of ivuxolimab. Adults with locally advanced or metastatic melanoma, renal cell, hepatocellular, or head and neck squamous cell carcinoma were enrolled in the trial. CD4+ and CD8+ T cells were sorted separately from peripheral blood before TCR sequencing. Recombination linked TRBV28 to TRBJ1-4; 11 bases in the middle match TRBD1. The receptor comes from an adult with an advanced solid tumor such as melanoma, head and neck, liver or kidney cancer. The sample in question was CD4+ or CD8+ T cells sorted from blood, obtained in a trial of the OX40 agonist ivuxolimab. The nucleotide sequence is given as TGTGCCAGCAGACCCGGGACAGGGGGATTTGAAAAACTGTTTTTT. Its protein is CASRPGTGGFEKLFF.